Below are 18 T cell receptor beta chains sequenced from a single sample in a study of beta chain features in type 1 diabetes. The whole isolated RNA underwent reverse transcription, so sequencing captured expressed TCRB transcripts. Sequencing was performed with immunoSEQ multiplex PCR; in TCRdb, only in-frame clones are kept and a portion is missing. The sample contains around 150,000 clones, less than 9.5% of which appear only once. Sequencing was carried out using central memory CD4+ T cells from blood. The receptor set was obtained from a man younger than 35 in good health.

There are a few counts of this clone. This chain joins TRBV18 and TRBJ2-3, with 10 bases fitting TRBD2. CDR1 is KGHSH, CDR2 LQKENI, per germline. The CDR3 runs 16 residues. With V trimmed by 3 bases and J by 4 bases, 7 bases remained unmatched. The CDR3 DNA is TGTGCCAGCTCACCGAACCTAGCGGGAGCCCCAGATACGCAGTATTTT. Translated: CASSPNLAGAPDTQYF.

The CDR3 sequence: CASSAAGPLHF. CDR3 DNA sequence: TGTGCCAGCAGTGCTGCGGGCCCCCTCCACTTT. This chain connects TRBV2 to TRBJ1-6; D gene ambiguous. The V and J ends lost 4 bases and 13 bases respectively, with 8 bases between them. The CDR3 runs to 11 residues. CDR1 is SNHLY, CDR2 FYNNEI, per germline. Based on the CDR3 plus reference TRBV2 and TRBJ1-6, the full variable domain is EPEVTQTPSHQVTQMGQEVILRCVPISNHLYFYWYRQILGQKVEFLVSFYNNEISEKSEIFDDQFSVERPDGSNFTLKIRSTKLEDSAMYFCASSAAGPLHFGNGTRLTVT.

This clone turned up a few times. The rearrangement uses TRBV7-2 and TRBJ2-4, with TRBD2 as a possible D gene (6 bases). V was clipped by 1 base and J by 5 bases, with 9 bases between them. Germline V gene data show CDR1 as SGHTA and CDR2 as FQGNSA. The CDR3 sequence is 14 residues long. The CDR3 is CASSLDSGQNIQYF. The CDR3 DNA reads as TGTGCCAGCAGCTTAGATAGCGGCCAAAACATTCAGTACTTC. Full variable domain (remainder filled in from reference TRBV7-2 and TRBJ2-4): GAGVSQSPSNKVTEKGKDVELRCDPISGHTALYWYRQSLGQGLEFLIYFQGNSAPDKSGLPSDRFSAERTGGSVSTLTIQRTQQEDSAVYLCASSLDSGQNIQYFGAGTRLSVL.

This clone has just a few counts. The chain links TRBV11-2 to TRBJ2-6, with TRBD1 matching over 8 bases. This CDR3 has 17 amino acids. Germline CDR1 is SGHAT and CDR2 is FQNNGV. V lost 6 bases to trimming and J lost 4 bases; unmatched junction nucleotides: 11. In DNA form, the CDR3 reads TGTGCCAGCAGTCCGGGACAGGTTACCTCGGGGGCCAACGTCCTGACTTTC. Amino acids: CASSPGQVTSGANVLTF.

About this clone: The sample holds other DNA sequences that translate to the same CDR3. The CDR3 DNA is TGTGCCAGCAGCTTACCCGGGACAGGCAACACTGAAGCTTTCTTT. Protein product: CASSLPGTGNTEAFF. The chain joins TRBV28 to TRBJ1-1; 8 positions match TRBD1. J lost 2 bases, V lost 6 bases, and 8 bases had no gene match. The CDR3 is made up of 15 amino acids. Germline CDR1 reads MDHEN; CDR2 reads SYDVKM.

The chain links TRBV5-6 to TRBJ2-5, with 9 positions matching TRBD1. Trimming at V came to 2 bases and at J to 4 bases, leaving 6 bases not matched to a gene. The CDR3 extends over 15 amino acids. In germline, CDR1 is SGHDT, CDR2 YYEEEE. CDR3 DNA: TGTGCCAGCAGCTTCCTGGACAGGGGAAGAGAGACCCAGTACTTC. Protein: CASSFLDRGRETQYF.

This clone has a handful of counts. The chain couples TRBV4-1 to TRBJ2-1, with D possibly being TRBD2 (5 bases). Germline assignment: CDR1 MGHRA and CDR2 YSYEKL. CDR3 length equals 14 residues. Trimming removed 4 bases from V and 7 bases from J, with 14 bases in between. The DNA of the CDR3 is TGCGCCAGCAGCCGTGGAGGCCCCGTTAATGAGCAGTTCTTC. As protein: CASSRGGPVNEQFF.

This clone was seen only a few times. CDR3 sequence reads: CASSTPRSGANVLTF. The CDR3 bases are TGTGCCAGCAGCACCCCGCGCTCTGGGGCCAACGTCCTGACTTTC. The chain links TRBV28 to TRBJ2-6; unclear D gene. Germline CDR1 is MDHEN and CDR2 is SYDVKM. Deletions cut 6 bases from V and 0 bases from J, with 9 bases between. This CDR3 region has 15 residues.

This clone was seen a handful of times. This chain connects TRBV2 to TRBJ2-7; maybe TRBD2 (6 bases). CDR3 length equals 14 residues. CDR1 SNHLY and CDR2 FYNNEI come from the germline V gene. The V end was cut by 6 bases, the J end by 2 bases, with 14 bases between. The CDR3 region is CASRAGLSPYEQYF. The CDR3, as DNA: TGTGCCAGCAGAGCGGGTCTATCCCCCTACGAGCAGTACTTC.

This clone was counted between two and nine times. This may be a read error, as it is one base from a much larger clone. The rearrangement joins TRBV4-2 to TRBJ1-3; a weak D match, TRBD1 (6 bases). Trimming removed 0 bases from V and 0 bases from J, with 9 bases in between. The CDR3 spans 16 residues. Germline V gene data show CDR1 as LGHNA and CDR2 as YNFKEQ. The CDR3 reads CASSQDRTVSGNTIYF. DNA for the CDR3: TGTGCCAGCAGCCAAGATCGGACAGTCTCTGGAAACACCATATATTTT.

The V and J genes are TRBV7-9 and TRBJ1-2; 8 bases map to TRBD1. CDR1 SEHNR and CDR2 FQNEAQ come from the germline V gene (reference sequence). The CDR3 covers 16 residues. V dropped 5 bases and J dropped 3; count of bases not matched to a gene: 11. The CDR3 DNA reads TGTGCCAGCAGCCGATACCTGACAGGGGAATACTATGGCTACACCTTC. The encoded protein is CASSRYLTGEYYGYTF.

This clone was observed a few times. The V and J genes are TRBV6-6 and TRBJ1-1, with 11 nucleotides matching TRBD1. The CDR3 length is 13 residues. Trimming cost V 6 bases and J 6 bases; bases outside gene matches: 3. Looked up from germline, CDR1 is MNHNY and CDR2 is SVGAGI (reference sequence). This CDR3 reads CASRDRGRSEAFF. The CDR3, as DNA: TGTGCCAGCAGGGACAGGGGGCGTTCTGAAGCTTTCTTT.

This clone was counted a few times. The rearrangement links TRBV27 to TRBJ2-2, with D possibly being TRBD1 (5 bases). Trimming shortened V by 3 bases and J by 5 bases, and 13 bases separated the two germline ends. CDR3 length: 15 residues. Germline CDR1 and CDR2: MNHEY and SMNVEV (reference sequence). The CDR3 is CASSFEIKGTGELFF. The CDR3 DNA reads TGTGCCAGCAGTTTCGAAATAAAGGGGACCGGGGAGCTGTTTTTT.

The chain uses TRBV14 and TRBJ2-7; maybe TRBD2 (5 bases). This CDR3 spans 14 amino acids. V gave up 2 bases and J gave up 2 bases, with 10 bases separating them. Germline V gene lookup returns CDR1 SGHDN and CDR2 FVKESK. CDR3 sequence (DNA): TGTGCCAGCAGCCAACTGGGAGCAACCTACGAGCAGTACTTC. Translating it yields CASSQLGATYEQYF. The full variable domain, rest sourced from reference TRBV14 and TRBJ2-7, is EAGVTQFPSHSVIEKGQTVTLRCDPISGHDNLYWYRRVMGKEIKFLLHFVKESKQDESGMPNNRFLAERTGGTYSTLKVQPAELEDSGVYFCASSQLGATYEQYFGPGTRLTVT.

This clone was found a few times. This sequence joins TRBV5-4 and TRBJ1-1, with 9 bases aligning to TRBD1. Per germline, CDR1 SGHNT and CDR2 YYREEE (reference sequence). V shed 4 bases, J shed 0 bases, and the junction held 4 bases outside the gene matches. CDR3 length equals 15 residues. Here the CDR3 DNA reads TGTGCCAGCAGCACGTGGACAGGGGTGAACACTGAAGCTTTCTTT. Translating gives CASSTWTGVNTEAFF.

There are a few counts of this clone. This sequence joins TRBV4-2 and TRBJ1-1, with TRBD1 matching 8 bases. The ends lost 0 bases at V and 11 bases at J; junction bases unmatched: 8. Germline V CDR1 and CDR2: LGHNA, YNFKEQ. The CDR3 is made up of 14 amino acids. The CDR3 loop is CASSQDKDRELAFF. In DNA form, the CDR3 reads TGTGCCAGCAGCCAAGATAAGGACAGGGAGCTTGCTTTCTTT.

This clone has more than one count but fewer than ten. In DNA form, the CDR3 reads TGTGCCAGCAGCGTAGACCCTAGCGGGTATGAGACCCAGTACTTC. The encoded protein is CASSVDPSGYETQYF. The rearrangement uses TRBV9 and TRBJ2-5, with TRBD2 matching 8 bases. Looked up from germline, CDR1 is SGDLS and CDR2 is YYNGEE. There are 15 residues in the CDR3. V dropped 0 bases and J dropped 5; count of bases not matched to a gene: 6.

This clone was counted a few times. This chain joins TRBV1 and TRBJ2-1; TRBD2, as called in the table, went unchecked against the DNA. TRBV1 is a pseudogene segment. This CDR3 has 22 residues. This chain's CDR3 is CTSSQDVGGKAGGGASYNEQFF. The CDR3 nucleotides read TGCACCAGCAGCCAAGATGTGGGCGGAAAAGCGGGAGGAGGGGCCTCCTACAATGAGCAGTTCTTC.